The present TCR beta chain was sequenced within a study of memory CD4+ T cells and cytomegalovirus serostatus. Germline CDR1 and CDR2: SGHTA and FQGNSA. This CDR3 is built from 16 residues. V shed 3 bases and J 2 bases; nucleotides not matched to a gene: 7. The sort gate was single viable CD3+CD4+CD8-CD45RO+ cells for memory CD4+ T cells. How the authors handled the data: After removing out-of-frame reads, under 2.5 million distinct TCRbeta sequences remained. This table comes from immunoSEQ multiplex PCR, and its TCRdb copy is limited to in-frame clones, with some not included. D and trimming were read from the DNA, whereas the V and J calls and clone size are those reported in that table. The table shows about 52,000 clones, with around 80% occurring only once.

The genes are TRBV7-2 and TRBJ2-3; 8 positions match TRBD2. This clonotype was sampled from an adult in good health and CMV-seropositive. Material: memory CD4+ T cells from blood. CDR3: CASSLAAAGDTDTQYF. The CDR3 DNA reads as TGTGCCAGCAGCTTGGCCGCAGCGGGGGACACAGATACGCAGTATTTT.